Following are 31 T cell receptor beta chains from one sample sequenced in a study of response to subunit inactivated influenza vaccine. Using its own MiXCR run on the RT-PCR reads, TCRdb lists one record per CDR3 protein. The data contain under 950,000 distinct CDR3 sequences, over 20% of them singletons. The specimen comprised PBMCs from blood, sampled 5 days after vaccination. These receptors all come from a man aged 50-60 years who received an inactivated influenza vaccine.

V usage is TRBV12-3 or TRBV12-4 and J usage is TRBJ1-2; tentative D call: TRBD1 (6 bases). V gave up 3 bases and J gave up 4 bases, with 12 bases separating them. The CDR3 length is 14 residues. The CDR3 DNA reads as TGTGCCAGCAGTTTGGGGGCGCTGGCCTATGGCTACACCTTC. Translated, it gives CASSLGALAYGYTF.

This chain joins TRBV20-1 and TRBJ2-5; 7 bases map to TRBD2. The germline gives CDR1 DFQATT, CDR2 SNEGSKA (reference sequence). CDR3 length: 13 residues. The CDR3 DNA reads TGCACCGCAAGCGGGACGGCGGGAGAGACCCAGTACTTC. Encoded protein: CTASGTAGETQYF.

The V call is TRBV3-1, the J call TRBJ2-5, with a possible D match to TRBD1 (6 bases). The germline V and J ends were trimmed by 1 base and 6 bases, with 12 bases remaining between them. The CDR3 has 14 amino acids. The V gene's germline CDR1 is LGHDT and CDR2 YNNKEL (reference sequence). The CDR3 reads CASSQASRGQTQYF. In DNA form, the CDR3 reads TGTGCCAGCAGCCAAGCATCCAGGGGTCAGACCCAGTACTTC.

The rearrangement links TRBV5-6 to TRBJ2-1; no firm D call. Trimming removed 4 bases at V and 6 bases at J, with 11 bases between. Germline CDR1 SGHDT, CDR2 YYEEEE. The CDR3 consists of 13 residues. The CDR3 here is CASSPPALNEQFF. As DNA, the CDR3 is TGTGCCAGCAGCCCACCGGCCCTCAATGAGCAGTTCTTC.

This clonotype was seen only a few times. V and J are TRBV5-1 and TRBJ2-5; 10 bases match TRBD2. The CDR3 spans 16 residues. V dropped 0 bases and J dropped 4; count of bases not matched to a gene: 6. Germline-derived CDR1 and CDR2 are SGHRS and YFSETQ. The CDR3 reads CASSLGGAGGRETQYF. In nucleotides, the CDR3 is TGCGCCAGCAGCTTGGGCGGAGCGGGGGGGCGAGAGACCCAGTACTTC.

The rearrangement uses TRBV7-3 and TRBJ2-3, with 11 bases fitting TRBD2. The ends lost 5 bases at V and 0 bases at J; junction bases unmatched: 7. The CDR3 has 17 amino acids. CDR1 SGHTA and CDR2 FQGTGA come from the germline V gene. CDR3 DNA: TGTGCCAGCAGCCCCTATGGACTAGCGGGTAGCACAGATACGCAGTATTTT. Encoded protein: CASSPYGLAGSTDTQYF. Supplemented by reference TRBV7-3 and TRBJ2-3, the full variable domain reads GAGVSQTPSNKVTEKGKYVELRCDPISGHTALYWYRQSLGQGPEFLIYFQGTGAADDSGLPNDRFFAVRPEGSVSTLKIQRTERGDSAVYLCASSPYGLAGSTDTQYFGPGTRLTVL.

This rearrangement joins TRBV7-2 to TRBJ1-5, with D tentatively TRBD1 (5 bases). The germline V gene has CDR1 SGHTA and CDR2 FQGNSA. The CDR3 spans 15 residues. Trimming took 5 bases from V and 2 from J, leaving 13 bases between them. CDR3 in amino acids: CASSHRSEGNQPQHF. The CDR3 region has the DNA TGTGCCAGCAGCCACAGGAGCGAGGGCAATCAGCCCCAGCATTTT.

This clonotype occurred a few times. V usage is TRBV11-2 and J usage is TRBJ2-1; 7 bases align to TRBD1. The trim removed 1 base at V and 7 bases at J, leaving 7 bases unmatched. Germline CDR1 is SGHAT and CDR2 is FQNNGV. This CDR3 has 15 residues. The CDR3 nucleotides read TGTGCCAGCAGCTTAGCCTGGGACAGTTTGAATGAGCAGTTCTTC. Protein: CASSLAWDSLNEQFF. The complete variable domain, with remaining parts taken from reference TRBV11-2 and TRBJ2-1, reads EAGVAQSPRYKIIEKRQSVAFWCNPISGHATLYWYQQILGQGPKLLIQFQNNGVVDDSQLPKDRFSAERLKGVDSTLKIQPAKLEDSAVYLCASSLAWDSLNEQFFGPGTRLTVL.

This clonotype has a count of ten or more. The chain joins TRBV5-1 to TRBJ1-1; possible D gene TRBD1, 6 bases. Trimming took off 4 bases at V and 2 bases at J, with 12 bases between the two ends. This CDR3 region has 14 residues. Germline loops: CDR1 SGHRS, CDR2 YFSETQ. CDR3 nucleotide sequence: TGCGCCAGCAGCCCGGGACACGGAAACACTGAAGCTTTCTTT. Its protein product is CASSPGHGNTEAFF.

In the case of this clonotype: Mismatch with germline at one junction end may stem from a read error. The CDR3 sequence: CASSEELGQGGLFF. The CDR3, as DNA: TGTGCCAGCAGTGAAGAACTCGGACAGGGGGGGCTGTTTTTT. The V gene is TRBV6-1, the J gene TRBJ2-2; 10 nucleotides agree with TRBD1. Germline assignment: CDR1 MNHNS and CDR2 SASEGT. The CDR3 is made up of 14 amino acids.

This clonotype was picked up a small number of times. The V and J genes are TRBV20-1 and TRBJ2-4, with no clear D. The V end lost 5 bases, the J end lost 0 bases, and 17 bases lay between the germline ends. The CDR3 loop spans 16 amino acids. Germline CDR1 reads DFQATT; CDR2 reads SNEGSKA (reference sequence). The CDR3: CSAWGMSARAKNIQYF. The CDR3 region has the DNA TGCAGTGCTTGGGGAATGTCAGCTCGAGCCAAAAACATTCAGTACTTC.

The chain links TRBV9 to TRBJ2-1, with D perhaps TRBD1 (5 bases). Per the germline V gene, CDR1 is SGDLS and CDR2 is YYNGEE. V was clipped by 0 bases and J by 1 base, with 11 bases between them. The CDR3 sequence is 16 residues long. CDR3 bases: TGTGCCAGCAGCGTAGGGGGCTCCAATTCCTACAATGAGCAGTTCTTC. Translated, it gives CASSVGGSNSYNEQFF.

This clonotype was recorded only once. The gene calls are TRBV12-3 or TRBV12-4 and TRBJ2-1; 9 bases fit TRBD1. This CDR3 region has 13 residues. Trimming cost V 2 bases and J 15 bases; bases outside gene matches: 8. This CDR3 reads CASSLYRQGVWFF. CDR3 DNA: TGTGCCAGCAGTTTATATCGACAGGGGGTATGGTTCTTC.

The chain has TRBV4-2 and TRBJ2-2, with TRBD2 matching 11 bases. Germline lookup yields CDR1 LGHNA and CDR2 YNFKEQ. Unmatched junction bases numbered 11, after V lost 5 bases and J lost 6 bases. CDR3 length: 17 amino acids. The CDR3 region has the DNA TGTGCCAGCAGCGAAACTAGCGGGAGTTATCATGCCGGGGAGCTGTTTTTT. This gives the protein CASSETSGSYHAGELFF.

This clonotype was counted a few times. A read error may account for a junction end that differs from germline. The chain has TRBV20-1 and TRBJ1-1; TRBD1 aligns across 8 bases. CDR1 DFQATT and CDR2 SNEGSKA come from the germline V gene (reference sequence). The CDR3 consists of 16 residues. CDR3 coding DNA: TGCAGTGCCAGAGGGTGGACAGGGCGAATGAACACTGAAGCTTTCTTT. Its translation is CSARGWTGRMNTEAFF.

There are a few counts of this clonotype. The V gene is TRBV10-3, the J gene TRBJ2-5; 11 bases align to TRBD1. The V and J ends lost 5 bases and 7 bases, in that order; junction bases with no gene match: 12. Germline CDR1 is ENHRY and CDR2 is SYGVKD. This CDR3 is 16 amino acids long. The chain's CDR3 is CAISPSGGQGVVTQYF. CDR3 in DNA: TGTGCCATCAGTCCCAGCGGGGGACAGGGGGTAGTGACCCAGTACTTC.

A few counts support this clonotype. V and J are TRBV30 and TRBJ2-3, with 7 bases fitting TRBD1. This CDR3 region has 13 residues. In germline, CDR1 is GTSNPN, CDR2 SVGIG (reference sequence). J gave up 1 base and V 5 bases, and 3 bases lay outside the gene matches. The CDR3: CAWDRVGTDTQYF. The CDR3 DNA follows: TGTGCCTGGGACAGGGTTGGCACAGATACGCAGTATTTT.

This clonotype was seen a few times. The chain has TRBV19 and TRBJ2-1, with 13 positions matching TRBD2. V dropped 5 bases and J dropped 4; count of bases not matched to a gene: 8. Germline V CDR1 and CDR2: LNHDA, SQIVND (reference sequence). CDR3 length: 17 amino acids. CDR3 in amino acids: CASSPTSGGASYNEQFF. CDR3 DNA: TGTGCCAGTAGTCCTACTAGCGGGGGGGCCTCGTACAATGAGCAGTTCTTC.

This rearrangement joins TRBV4-1 to TRBJ2-5, with 12 positions matching TRBD2. Trimming cost V 2 bases and J 2 bases; bases outside gene matches: 9. This CDR3 is built from 18 residues. The germline V gene has CDR1 MGHRA and CDR2 YSYEKL. CDR3 residues: CASSQTLTSGGLQETQYF. The CDR3 DNA reads TGCGCCAGCAGCCAAACCCTGACTAGCGGGGGCCTTCAAGAGACCCAGTACTTC.

The rearrangement joins TRBV28 to TRBJ2-2, with D unclear. Germline CDR1 MDHEN, CDR2 SYDVKM. CDR3 length equals 15 residues. Trimming shortened V by 5 bases and J by 6 bases, and 16 bases separated the two germline ends. CDR3 sequence: CASSLRGLIPGELFF. CDR3 DNA: TGTGCCAGCAGTCTCCGCGGCCTGATACCCGGGGAGCTGTTTTTT.

This chain joins TRBV27 and TRBJ2-1; 14 nucleotides agree with TRBD2. V shed 5 bases, J shed 5 bases, and the junction held 5 bases outside the gene matches. Germline assignment: CDR1 MNHEY and CDR2 SMNVEV (reference sequence). The CDR3 extends over 16 amino acids. DNA of the CDR3: TGTGCCAGCAGTACACCGGGACTAGCGGGAGACAATGAGCAGTTCTTC. It yields the protein CASSTPGLAGDNEQFF.

The V call is TRBV20-1, the J call TRBJ2-7; D unclear. V lost 5 bases to trimming and J lost 3 bases, with 17 bases between them. Germline lookup yields CDR1 DFQATT and CDR2 SNEGSKA (reference sequence). This CDR3 has 14 residues. This CDR3 is CSAEPPRTFYEQYF. DNA of the CDR3: TGCAGTGCTGAGCCCCCCCGAACTTTCTACGAGCAGTACTTC.

This chain joins TRBV19 and TRBJ1-1; D unclear. The CDR3 spans 14 residues. CDR1 and CDR2 (germline): LNHDA, SQIVND (reference sequence). With 3 bases removed from V and 2 bases from J, the gap between germline ends came to 10 bases. CDR3 loop: CASSITAFNTEAFF. The CDR3 coding sequence is TGTGCCAGTAGTATCACAGCTTTTAACACTGAAGCTTTCTTT.

This rearrangement joins TRBV15 to TRBJ2-1, with D hard to call. Trimming took 2 bases from V and 0 from J, leaving 11 bases between them. The CDR3 totals 16 residues. Germline V lookup: CDR1 LNHNV, CDR2 YYDKDF (reference sequence). The CDR3 region is CATSRSSISSYNEQFF. The CDR3 coding sequence is TGTGCCACCAGCAGAAGTTCGATAAGCTCCTACAATGAGCAGTTCTTC.

Only a few counts were recorded for this clonotype. The chain employs TRBV20-1 and TRBJ2-1; D may be TRBD2 (6 bases). CDR1 and CDR2 (germline): DFQATT, SNEGSKA (reference sequence). Between the trimmed V and J ends, which lost 7 bases and 7 bases, there was a span of 17 bases. The length of the CDR3 is 13 residues. The CDR3: CSGWGLPINEQFF. The CDR3 nucleotides are TGCAGTGGCTGGGGACTCCCTATTAATGAGCAGTTCTTC.

The genes are TRBV5-6 and TRBJ2-3; 7 nucleotides align to TRBD2. The CDR3 runs to 16 residues. V lost 0 bases and J lost 6; bases outside the gene matches: 10. Germline CDR1 and CDR2: SGHDT and YYEEEE. DNA of the CDR3: TGTGCCAGCAGCTTGGGAGCGGGGAGTATGGAGGATACGCAGTATTTT. Encoded protein: CASSLGAGSMEDTQYF. Filled out from reference TRBV5-6 and TRBJ2-3, the complete variable domain reads DAGVTQSPTHLIKTRGQQVTLRCSPKSGHDTVSWYQQALGQGPQFIFQYYEEEERQRGNFPDRFSGHQFPNYSSELNVNALLLGDSALYLCASSLGAGSMEDTQYFGPGTRLTVL.

This clonotype was observed a few times. The gene calls are TRBV7-6 and TRBJ2-5; 7 nucleotides agree with TRBD2. The CDR3 is made up of 14 amino acids. Germline V lookup: CDR1 SGHVS, CDR2 FNYEAQ. V dropped 5 bases and J dropped 1; count of bases not matched to a gene: 4. The DNA of the CDR3 is TGTGCCAGCAGCGAGCGGGGAGTCCAAGAGACCCAGTACTTC. Translating gives CASSERGVQETQYF.

The chain combines TRBV20-1 with TRBJ2-7; the D gene could be TRBD1 or TRBD2 (6 bases each). Per the germline V gene, CDR1 is DFQATT and CDR2 is SNEGSKA (reference sequence). The germline V and J ends were trimmed by 5 bases and 5 bases, with 22 bases remaining between them. This CDR3 spans 15 amino acids. CDR3 DNA: TGCAGTGCTGGATATGATGGAGGGGGATTACACGAGCAGTACTTC. Encoded protein: CSAGYDGGGLHEQYF.

This clonotype was detected many times. The chain recombines TRBV6-1 with TRBJ2-5; TRBD1 matches 10 bases. V was pared by 5 bases and J by 4 bases, with 7 bases of the junction left unmatched. Looked up from germline, CDR1 is MNHNS and CDR2 is SASEGT. The CDR3 spans 15 residues. CDR3 amino acids: CASSMDRGFGETQYF. The CDR3 DNA sequence: TGTGCCAGCAGTATGGACAGGGGGTTTGGAGAGACCCAGTACTTC.

This chain joins TRBV29-1 and TRBJ1-1; D remains unclear. Trimming cost V 5 bases and J 0 bases, with 10 bases left between them. CDR3 length equals 13 residues. Germline V CDR1 and CDR2: SQVTM, ANQGSEA. The CDR3 sequence: CSVQSRMNTEAFF. For the CDR3, the DNA is TGCAGCGTTCAGAGTAGAATGAACACTGAAGCTTTCTTT.

J is TRBJ2-3 and V is TRBV6-4; the match to TRBD2 covers 10 bases. Trimming cost V 9 bases and J 7 bases; bases outside gene matches: 16. The CDR3 contains 16 residues. Germline V CDR1 and CDR2: MRHNA, SNTAGT. The CDR3: CASTGLAVLLNHTQYF. CDR3 DNA: TGTGCCAGTACTGGACTAGCGGTCCTCTTAAATCATACGCAGTATTTT.